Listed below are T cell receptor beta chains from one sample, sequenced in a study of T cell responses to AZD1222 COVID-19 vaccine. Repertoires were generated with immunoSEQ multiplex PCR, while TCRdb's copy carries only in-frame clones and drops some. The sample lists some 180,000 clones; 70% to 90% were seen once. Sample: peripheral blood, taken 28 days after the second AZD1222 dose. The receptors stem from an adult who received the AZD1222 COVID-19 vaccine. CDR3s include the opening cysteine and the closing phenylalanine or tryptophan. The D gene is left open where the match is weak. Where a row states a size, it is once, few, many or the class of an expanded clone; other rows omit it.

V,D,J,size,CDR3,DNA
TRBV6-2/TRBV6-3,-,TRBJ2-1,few,CASSPSSEGSEFF,TGTGCCAGCAGTCCATCTTCGGAAGGGAGTGAGTTCTTC
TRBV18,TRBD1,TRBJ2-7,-,CASSPSGDRVYEQYF,TGTGCCAGCTCACCCTCAGGGGACAGGGTCTACGAGCAGTACTTC
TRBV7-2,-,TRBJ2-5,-,CASSLGAQETQYF,TGTGCCAGCAGCTTAGGGGCTCAAGAGACCCAGTACTTC
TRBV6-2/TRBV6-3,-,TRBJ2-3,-,CASSSARADTQYF,TGTGCCAGCAGTTCCGCGAGGGCAGATACGCAGTATTTT
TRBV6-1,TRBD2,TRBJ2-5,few,CASSEGLAGSQETQYF,TGTGCCAGCAGTGAGGGACTAGCGGGGTCCCAAGAGACCCAGTACTTC
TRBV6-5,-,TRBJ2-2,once,CASIDWPGELFF,TGTGCCAGCATAGATTGGCCCGGGGAGCTGTTTTTT
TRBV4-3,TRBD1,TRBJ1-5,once,CASSHLQGGQPQHF,TGCGCCAGCAGCCATCTACAGGGGGGACAGCCCCAGCATTTT
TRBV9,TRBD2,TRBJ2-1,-,CASSVGTSGGLGSNEQFF,TGTGCCAGCAGCGTAGGGACTAGCGGGGGGCTTGGGTCCAATGAGCAGTTCTTC
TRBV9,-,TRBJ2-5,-,CASSVAGGFETQYF,TGTGCCAGCAGCGTAGCGGGGGGCTTTGAGACCCAGTACTTC
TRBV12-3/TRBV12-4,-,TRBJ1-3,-,CASTTGNTIYF,TGTGCCAGCACGACAGGAAACACCATATATTTT
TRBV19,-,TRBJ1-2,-,CASSINSDYGYTF,TGTGCCAGTAGTATCAACAGTGACTATGGCTACACCTTC
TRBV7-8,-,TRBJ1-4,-,CASSSIPGEKKGEKLFF,TGTGCCAGCAGCTCAATACCTGGGGAGAAGAAAGGTGAAAAACTGTTTTTT
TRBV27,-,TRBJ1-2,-,CASSLKGNYGYTF,TGTGCCAGCAGTTTAAAGGGGAACTATGGCTACACCTTC
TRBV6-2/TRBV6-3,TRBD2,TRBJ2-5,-,CASSTSSGGAETQYF,TGTGCCAGCAGTACTTCTAGCGGGGGGGCGGAGACCCAGTACTTC
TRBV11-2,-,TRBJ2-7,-,CASSAQGTYEQYF,TGTGCCAGCAGCGCACAGGGTACCTACGAGCAGTACTTC
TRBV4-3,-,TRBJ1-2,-,CASSPGNRRGYTF,TGCGCCAGCAGCCCCGGGAACCGCCGAGGCTACACCTTC
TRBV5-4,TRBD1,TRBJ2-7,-,CASSRRGLSYEQYF,TGTGCCAGCAGCCGCAGGGGGCTGTCCTACGAGCAGTACTTC
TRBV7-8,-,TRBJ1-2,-,CASSLGDGNYGYTF,TGTGCCAGCAGCTTAGGGGACGGGAACTATGGCTACACCTTC
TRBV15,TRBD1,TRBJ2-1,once,CATSRGGDRPYNEQFF,TGTGCCACCAGCAGAGGAGGGGACAGACCTTACAATGAGCAGTTCTTC
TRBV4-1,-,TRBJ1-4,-,CASSREDRTNEKLFF,TGCGCCAGCAGCCGAGAGGACAGAACTAATGAAAAACTGTTTTTT
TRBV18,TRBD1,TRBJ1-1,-,CASSPGTGSEAFF,TGTGCCAGCTCACCAGGGACAGGATCTGAAGCTTTCTTT
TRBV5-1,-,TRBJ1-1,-,CASSLEGEAFF,TGCGCCAGCAGCTTGGAGGGTGAAGCTTTCTTT
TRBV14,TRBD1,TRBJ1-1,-,CASSQDRGLTEAFF,TGTGCCAGCAGCCAAGACAGGGGGTTGACTGAAGCTTTCTTT
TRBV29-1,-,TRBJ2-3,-,CSVDTLTDTQYF,TGCAGCGTGGACACACTCACAGATACGCAGTATTTT
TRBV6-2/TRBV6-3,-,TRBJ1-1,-,CASSLTGRGGTEAFF,TGTGCCAGCAGCCTAACGGGAAGGGGTGGTACTGAAGCTTTCTTT
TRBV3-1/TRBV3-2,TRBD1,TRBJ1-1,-,CASSPRQGSAFF,TGTGCCAGCAGCCCGCGACAGGGATCAGCTTTCTTT
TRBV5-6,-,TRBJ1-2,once,CASSLGRDGYTF,TGTGCCAGCAGCTTGGGGCGGGATGGCTACACCTTC
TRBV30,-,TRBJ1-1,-,CAWSVRDRLLTEAFF,TGTGCCTGGAGTGTACGAGACCGACTCCTAACTGAAGCTTTCTTT
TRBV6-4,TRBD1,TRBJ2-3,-,CASSDRVGTGTDTQYF,TGTGCCAGCAGTGACCGGGTCGGGACAGGTACAGATACGCAGTATTTT